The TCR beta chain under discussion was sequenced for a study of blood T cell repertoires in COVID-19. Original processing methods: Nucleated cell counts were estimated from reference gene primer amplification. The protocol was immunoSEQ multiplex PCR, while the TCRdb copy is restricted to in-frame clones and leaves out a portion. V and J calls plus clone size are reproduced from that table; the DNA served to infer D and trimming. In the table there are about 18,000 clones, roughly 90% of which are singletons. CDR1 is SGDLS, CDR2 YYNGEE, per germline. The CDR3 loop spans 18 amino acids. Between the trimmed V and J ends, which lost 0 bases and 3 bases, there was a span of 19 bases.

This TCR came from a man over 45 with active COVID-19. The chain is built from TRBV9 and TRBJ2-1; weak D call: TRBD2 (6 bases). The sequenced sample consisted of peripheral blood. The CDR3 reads CASSVGTGRDSLYNEQFF. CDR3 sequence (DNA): TGTGCCAGCAGCGTAGGAACTGGGCGGGATTCCCTCTACAATGAGCAGTTCTTC.